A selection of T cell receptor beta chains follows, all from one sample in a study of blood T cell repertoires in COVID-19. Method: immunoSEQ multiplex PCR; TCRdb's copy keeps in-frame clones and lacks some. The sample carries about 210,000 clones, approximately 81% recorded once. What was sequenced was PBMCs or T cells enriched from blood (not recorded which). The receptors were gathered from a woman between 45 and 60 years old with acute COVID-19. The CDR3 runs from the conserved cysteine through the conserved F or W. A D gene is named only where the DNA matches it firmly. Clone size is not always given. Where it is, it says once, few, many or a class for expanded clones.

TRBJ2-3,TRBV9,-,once,CASSVESGAGVTDTQYF,TGTGCCAGCAGCGTAGAGTCAGGGGCTGGGGTGACAGATACGCAGTATTTT
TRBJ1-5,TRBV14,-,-,CASSFRDQPQHF,TGTGCCAGCAGCTTTAGAGATCAGCCCCAGCATTTT
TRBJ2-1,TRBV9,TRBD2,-,CASSASQGLALSGEQFF,TGTGCCAGCAGCGCGAGCCAGGGACTAGCACTGAGTGGTGAGCAGTTCTTC
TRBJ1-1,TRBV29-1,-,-,CSVDRGTEAFF,TGCAGCGTGGACCGGGGGACTGAAGCTTTCTTT
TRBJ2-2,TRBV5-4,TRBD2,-,CASSLGLAVATGELFF,TGTGCCAGCAGCTTGGGACTAGCGGTGGCCACCGGGGAGCTGTTTTTT
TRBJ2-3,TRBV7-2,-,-,CASSSYTDTQYF,TGTGCCAGCAGCAGCTACACAGATACGCAGTATTTT
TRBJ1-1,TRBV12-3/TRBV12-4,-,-,CASRGLGSTEAFF,TGTGCCAGCAGGGGACTAGGGAGCACTGAAGCTTTCTTT
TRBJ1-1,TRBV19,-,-,CASSPGHRNTEAFF,TGTGCCAGTAGTCCTGGACACAGGAACACTGAAGCTTTCTTT
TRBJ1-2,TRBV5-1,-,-,CASSLGDTMGYGYTF,TGCGCCAGCAGCTTAGGGGACACCATGGGCTATGGCTACACCTTC
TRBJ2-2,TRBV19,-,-,CASSKAGASGTGELFF,TGTGCCAGTAGTAAGGCAGGGGCAAGCGGCACCGGGGAGCTGTTTTTT